One sample yielded the 9 T cell receptor beta chains listed below, sequenced in a study of identical twins. From the 5' RACE reads, TCRdb called clonotypes with MiXCR, one entry per CDR3 protein. The table has approximately 1.8 million distinct CDR3 sequences, around 29% seen once. The sequencing input was cord blood. The receptor set was obtained from a newborn girl in good health.

CDR3 protein: CASSMTTGAGNTIYF. The CDR3 coding sequence is TGCGCCAGCAGCATGACGACAGGTGCTGGAAACACCATATATTTT. The rearrangement uses TRBV5-1 and TRBJ1-3, with a possible D match to TRBD1 (6 bases). With 4 bases removed from V and 2 bases from J, the gap between germline ends came to 13 bases. CDR3 length: 15 amino acids. Germline CDR1 reads SGHRS; CDR2 reads YFSETQ.

About this clonotype itself: A much more abundant neighbour one base away suggests this may be a read error. V gene TRBV12-3 or TRBV12-4 combines with J gene TRBJ2-3; tentatively, D is TRBD1 (6 bases). This CDR3 is built from 13 residues. CDR3 in amino acids: CASSWGRTDAQYF. CDR3 nucleotides: TGTGCCAGCAGTTGGGGGCGCACAGATGCGCAGTATTTT.

This clonotype showed up just a few times. The chain has TRBV20-1 and TRBJ1-1, with D possibly TRBD1 on 5 matching bases. Germline CDR1 and CDR2: DFQATT and SNEGSKA (reference sequence). This CDR3 is built from 12 residues. With 6 bases removed from V and 1 base from J, the gap between germline ends came to 9 bases. CDR3 loop: CSASDKNTEAFF. CDR3 nucleotide sequence: TGCAGTGCCTCGGACAAGAACACTGAAGCTTTCTTT.

V gene TRBV27 combines with J gene TRBJ1-1; a weak D match, TRBD1 (6 bases). Germline V gene data show CDR1 as MNHEY and CDR2 as SMNVEV (reference sequence). This CDR3 region has 14 residues. Trimming took 5 bases from V and 5 from J, leaving 15 bases between them. The chain's CDR3 is CASSSVGARTEAFF. The CDR3 DNA sequence: TGTGCCAGCAGTAGTGTGGGGGCTCGAACTGAAGCTTTCTTT.

J is TRBJ2-2 and V is TRBV20-1, with 7 bases lining up with TRBD2. The CDR3 runs 15 residues. After removal of 3 bases from V and 7 bases from J, the junction contained 11 bases not matched to a gene. Germline CDR1 is DFQATT and CDR2 is SNEGSKA (reference sequence). CDR3 DNA sequence: TGCAGTGCTAGTAAACGAAGCGGGGTCGACGGGGAGCTGTTTTTT. Translating it yields CSASKRSGVDGELFF.

This clonotype has more than one count but fewer than ten. This chain joins TRBV29-1 and TRBJ1-2; a possible D gene is TRBD1 (5 bases). Germline CDR1 is SQVTM and CDR2 is ANQGSEA. The length of the CDR3 is 15 residues. The V end was cut by 0 bases, the J end by 4 bases, with 15 bases between. CDR3 sequence: CSVEDPQGRVYGYTF. The CDR3 bases are TGCAGCGTTGAAGACCCCCAGGGAAGGGTCTATGGCTACACCTTC.

This clonotype was counted between two and nine times. The chain has TRBV10-2 and TRBJ2-3; possibly TRBD2 for D (7 bases). V dropped 7 bases and J dropped 6 bases, with 14 bases sitting between them. CDR1 WSHSY and CDR2 SAAADI come from the germline V gene. The CDR3 is 13 residues long. The CDR3 nucleotides read TGCGCCAGCATGGGAGGGGGGGGGGATACGCAGTATTTT. Protein product: CASMGGGGDTQYF.

The chain employs TRBV2 and TRBJ2-1; 12 nucleotides line up with TRBD2. The CDR3 is 16 residues long. Germline V CDR1 and CDR2: SNHLY, FYNNEI. J gave up 4 bases and V 8 bases, and 9 bases lay outside the gene matches. The CDR3 DNA is TGTGCCAGCCGACACTCACTAGCGGGGGGTTACAATGAGCAGTTCTTC. Translated: CASRHSLAGGYNEQFF.

The V gene is TRBV20-1, the J gene TRBJ2-4; D not resolved. The ends were cut back, 4 bases at V and 0 bases at J, with 7 bases in the middle. This CDR3 comprises 13 residues. CDR1 and CDR2 (germline): DFQATT, SNEGSKA (reference sequence). The CDR3 DNA is TGCAGTGCTACCCGACTAGCCAAAAACATTCAGTACTTC. This encodes CSATRLAKNIQYF.